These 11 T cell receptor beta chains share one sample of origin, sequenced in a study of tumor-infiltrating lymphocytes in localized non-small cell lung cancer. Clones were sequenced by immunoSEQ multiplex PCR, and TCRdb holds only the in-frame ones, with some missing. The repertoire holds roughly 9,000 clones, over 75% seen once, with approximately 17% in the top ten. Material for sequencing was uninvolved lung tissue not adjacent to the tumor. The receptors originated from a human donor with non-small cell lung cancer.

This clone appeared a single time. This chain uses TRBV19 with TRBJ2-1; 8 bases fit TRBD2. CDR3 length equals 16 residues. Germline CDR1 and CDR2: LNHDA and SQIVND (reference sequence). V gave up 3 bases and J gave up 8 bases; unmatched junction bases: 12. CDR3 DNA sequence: TGTGCCAGTAGTATTGAAGCGGGGGCGGTAGGATATGAGCAGTTCTTC. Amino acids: CASSIEAGAVGYEQFF.

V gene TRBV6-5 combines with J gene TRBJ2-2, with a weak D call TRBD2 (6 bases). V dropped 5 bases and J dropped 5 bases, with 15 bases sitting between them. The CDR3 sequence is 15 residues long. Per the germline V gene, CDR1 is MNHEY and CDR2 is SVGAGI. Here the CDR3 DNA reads TGTGCCAGCAGTCCGTTGGGTGCGGGGACCGGGGAGCTGTTTTTT. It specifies CASSPLGAGTGELFF.

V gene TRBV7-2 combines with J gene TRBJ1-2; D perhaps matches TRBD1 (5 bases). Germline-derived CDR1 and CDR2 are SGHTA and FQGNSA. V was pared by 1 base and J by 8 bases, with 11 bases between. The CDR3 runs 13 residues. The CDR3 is CASSLDSGSGYTF. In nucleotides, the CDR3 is TGTGCCAGCAGCTTAGATTCAGGGTCCGGCTACACCTTC.

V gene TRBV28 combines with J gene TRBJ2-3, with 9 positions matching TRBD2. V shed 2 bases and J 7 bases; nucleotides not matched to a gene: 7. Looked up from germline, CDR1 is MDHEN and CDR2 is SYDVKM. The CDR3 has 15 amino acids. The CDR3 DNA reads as TGTGCCAGCAGTTTAACGGGCGGGGGGGATTATACGCAGTATTTT. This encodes CASSLTGGGDYTQYF.

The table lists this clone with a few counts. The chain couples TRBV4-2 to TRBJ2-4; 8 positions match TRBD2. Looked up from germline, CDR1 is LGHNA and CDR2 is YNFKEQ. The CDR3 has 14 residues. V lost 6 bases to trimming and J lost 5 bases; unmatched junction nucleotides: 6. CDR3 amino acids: CASSQTSAQNIQYF. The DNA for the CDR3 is TGTGCCAGCAGTCAGACTAGCGCACAAAACATTCAGTACTTC.

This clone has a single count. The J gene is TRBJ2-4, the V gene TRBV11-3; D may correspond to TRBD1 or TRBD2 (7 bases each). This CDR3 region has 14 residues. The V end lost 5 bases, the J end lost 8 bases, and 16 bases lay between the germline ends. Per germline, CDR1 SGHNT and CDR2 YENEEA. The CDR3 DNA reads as TGTGCCAGCAGCCCAACAGGGGCGGGGGACATTCAGTACTTC. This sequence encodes CASSPTGAGDIQYF. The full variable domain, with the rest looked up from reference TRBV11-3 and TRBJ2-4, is EAGVVQSPRYKIIEKKQPVAFWCNPISGHNTLYWYLQNLGQGPELLIRYENEEAVDDSQLPKDRFSAERLKGVDSTLKIQPAELGDSAVYLCASSPTGAGDIQYFGAGTRLSVL.

The CDR3 protein is CASSLVGEVDTEAFF. In DNA form, the CDR3 reads TGTGCCAGCAGCTTAGTGGGGGAGGTGGACACTGAAGCTTTCTTT. V usage is TRBV13 and J usage is TRBJ1-1, with a tentative D call TRBD1 (5 bases). The CDR3 has 15 residues. V lost 1 base and J 3 bases, leaving 12 bases between the germline ends. CDR1 PRHDT and CDR2 FYEKMQ come from the germline V gene (reference sequence).

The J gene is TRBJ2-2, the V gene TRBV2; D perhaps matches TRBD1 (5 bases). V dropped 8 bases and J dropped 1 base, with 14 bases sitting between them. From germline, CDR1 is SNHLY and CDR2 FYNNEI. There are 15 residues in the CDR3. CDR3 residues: CASLPGFENTGELFF. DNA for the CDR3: TGTGCCAGCCTCCCAGGGTTCGAGAACACCGGGGAGCTGTTTTTT.

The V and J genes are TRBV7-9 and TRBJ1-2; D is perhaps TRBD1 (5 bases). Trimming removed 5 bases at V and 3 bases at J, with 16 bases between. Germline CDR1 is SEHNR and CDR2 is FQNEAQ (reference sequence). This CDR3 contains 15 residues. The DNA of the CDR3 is TGTGCCAGCAGCGGGATCAGGGCGGGTGACTATGGCTACACCTTC. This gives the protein CASSGIRAGDYGYTF. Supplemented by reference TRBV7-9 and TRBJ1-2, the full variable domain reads DTGVSQNPRHKITKRGQNVTFRCDPISEHNRLYWYRQTLGQGPEFLTYFQNEAQLEKSRLLSDRFSAERPKGSFSTLEIQRTEQGDSAMYLCASSGIRAGDYGYTFGSGTRLTVV.

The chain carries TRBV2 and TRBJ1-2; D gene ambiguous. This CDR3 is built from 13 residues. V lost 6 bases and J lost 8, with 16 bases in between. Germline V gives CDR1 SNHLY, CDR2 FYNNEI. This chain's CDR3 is CASRWGREIGYTF. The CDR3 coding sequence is TGTGCCAGCAGGTGGGGAAGGGAGATCGGCTACACCTTC.

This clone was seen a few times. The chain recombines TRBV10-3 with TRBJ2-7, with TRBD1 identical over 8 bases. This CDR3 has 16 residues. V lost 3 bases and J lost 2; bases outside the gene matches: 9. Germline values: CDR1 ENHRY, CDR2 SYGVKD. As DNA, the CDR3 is TGTGCCATCAGTGACACGGACAGGGAAGATCCCTACGAGCAGTACTTC. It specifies CAISDTDREDPYEQYF.